The sample holds one count of the clone carrying this T cell receptor (beta chain). No antigen is known for it. The germline V gene encodes CDR1 SGHRS and CDR2 YFSETQ. CDR3 size: 15 residues. V gave up 5 bases and J gave up 0 bases, with 11 bases separating them. The primer mix had 60 Vbeta and 13 Jbeta primers. Profiling relied on immunoSEQ multiplex PCR, and the TCRdb table lists in-frame clones only, not all of them. The sample has around 130,000 clones; around 77% are singletons. This sample was included in a study of cytomegalovirus exposure and HLA in healthy donors. In the study overall: Drawn from HLA-typed donors, 83 million or so unique TCRs were held in an early data release. General observations from the study: Sequencing depth roughly uniform across donors was assumed in presence/absence analyses. Cytomegalovirus-associated TCR beta chains were listed, numbering 150 to 200.

This clonotype originated in a man over 45 in good health and CMV-seronegative. This chain uses TRBV5-1 with TRBJ1-4; D perhaps matches TRBD1 (5 bases). The sample taken for sequencing was PBMCs. The CDR3 is CASRRDGTTNEKLFF. CDR3 coding DNA: TGCGCCAGCAGGCGGGACGGCACAACTAATGAAAAACTGTTTTTT.